This T cell receptor (beta chain) is from a study of response to subunit inactivated influenza vaccine. Whole-study results and caveats: Seasonal influenza vaccination, on each occasion, was suggested by the authors to recruit few new T cells.

TCRdb used MiXCR to reprocess the RT-PCR reads, holding one entry per CDR3 protein. Of roughly 760,000 distinct CDR3 sequences in the sample, 21% were seen once. This clonotype has just one count. Its antigen remains unidentified. The CDR3 runs to 13 residues. Germline V lookup: CDR1 SGHKS, CDR2 YYEKEE (reference sequence). The V end was cut by 0 bases, the J end by 8 bases, with 9 bases between. The sequenced sample was PBMCs from blood, obtained roughly 5 days after vaccination. This receptor was identified in a man aged 50 to 60 who received an inactivated influenza vaccine. The rearrangement links TRBV5-5 to TRBJ2-1; TRBD2 might be the D (5 bases). DNA for the CDR3: TGTGCCAGCAGCTTGGTCGTGAGGGATGAGCAGTTCTTC. This sequence encodes CASSLVVRDEQFF.